Below, 4 T cell receptor beta chains from the same sample are listed, as sequenced in a study of T cell repertoires in cytomegalovirus infection. These TCRs' antigens remain unknown. In TCRdb, the reads were re-called with MiXCR into one record per CDR3 protein. The table includes roughly 920,000 distinct CDR3 sequences, 31% detected once. The sample here was cultured CD8+ T cells from PBMCs, taken from culture after CMV antigen stimulation. Receptors were obtained from a human donor in good health (CMV status not recorded). Some clones in this sample may be carry-over from other donors' samples.

The chain joins TRBV6-2 or TRBV6-3 to TRBJ1-5; unclear D gene. The CDR3 loop spans 12 amino acids. The germline V and J ends were trimmed by 6 bases and 7 bases, with 10 bases remaining between them. Germline V gives CDR1 MNHEY, CDR2 SVGEGT. The CDR3 protein is CASSVSRQPQHF. For the CDR3, the DNA is TGTGCCAGCAGCGTCTCCAGGCAGCCCCAGCATTTT.

The chain has TRBV28 and TRBJ1-5; 8 bases agree with TRBD1. The junction had 3 bases not matched to a gene; V was cut back by 3 bases and J by 2 bases. The CDR3 has 15 amino acids. Germline CDR1 and CDR2: MDHEN and SYDVKM. CDR3 sequence (DNA): TGTGCCAGCAGTTTCCGGGGACAGGGCAATCAGCCCCAGCATTTT. It is translated as CASSFRGQGNQPQHF.

The chain has TRBV6-2 or TRBV6-3 and TRBJ1-1; no definite D call. The CDR3 extends over 14 amino acids. V lost 5 bases and J lost 4, with 14 bases in between. Germline V gene data show CDR1 as MNHEY and CDR2 as SVGEGT. The CDR3 spells CASSRPSPGTEAFF. The CDR3 DNA reads TGTGCCAGCAGTAGACCGTCCCCGGGCACTGAAGCTTTCTTT.

In this sample, this clonotype turned up a few times. This chain joins TRBV12-3 or TRBV12-4 and TRBJ2-5, with 10 bases fitting TRBD1. The CDR3 totals 14 residues. The trim removed 9 bases at V and 1 base at J, leaving 5 bases unmatched. The CDR3, as DNA: TGTGCCAGTTGGACAGGGGGTTTCCAAGAGACCCAGTACTTC. It encodes CASWTGGFQETQYF.